Below, 30 T cell receptor beta chains from the same sample are listed, as sequenced in a study of CD8+ T cells in alopecia areata. On the basis of CD4, CD8alpha, NKG2D, NKG2ACE and other markers, pooled cutaneous lymph node cells were sorted. cDNA serving as the sequencing template came from extracted, reverse transcribed RNA. Clones were sequenced by immunoSEQ multiplex PCR, and TCRdb holds only the in-frame ones, with some missing. This sample carries about 300,000 clones and no singletons, and 1.2% goes to the top ten. Material for sequencing was CD4+ T cells sorted from a lymph node. These TCRs come from a C3H/HeJ mouse with alopecia areata. MHC haplotype of the mouse line: H2-k.

With regard to this clone: Genes and germline are mouse. From the germline J gene comes the end of the CDR3, since the read stops 4 residues before it. The chain is built from TRBV5 and TRBJ2-5, with 10 bases that match TRBD1. Germline V gives CDR1 LGHNA, CDR2 YNLKQL (reference sequence). The CDR3 contains 14 residues. The CDR3 protein is CASSPGQGEDTQYF. The sequenced part of the CDR3 DNA is TGTGCCAGCAGCCCCGGACAGGGGGAAGAC.

This clone was found a few times. Gene names are the mouse ones. The read terminates 4 residues before the CDR3 end, so the remaining end is supplied by the germline J gene. This chain links TRBV13-3 with TRBJ2-3, with D maybe TRBD2 (7 bases). The CDR3 is 16 amino acids. Trimming left V 2 bases short and J 1 base short, with 14 bases between. The germline V gene has CDR1 NNHDY and CDR2 SYVADS. CDR3 sequence reads: CASSERGAGGAETLYF. The CDR3 DNA, read in part, is TGTGCCAGCAGTGAGAGGGGGGCGGGTGGTGCAGAA.

This clone was found many times. Here the gene names and germline are mouse. The sample holds other DNA sequences that translate to the same CDR3. The covered CDR3 bases are TGTGCCAGCAGCCTCGGGACAGACTATGCT. Its translation is CASSLGTDYA. The full CDR3 protein is CASSLGTDYAEQFF. The chain recombines TRBV5 with TRBJ2-1; 7 nucleotides align to TRBD1. Read coverage stops 4 residues before the CDR3 terminus; the germline J gene supplies the remainder. This CDR3 has 14 residues. Germline V lookup: CDR1 LGHNA, CDR2 YNLKQL (reference sequence). V lost 4 bases, J lost 2 bases, and 2 bases stayed unmatched.

This clone was observed a few times. All gene names here are mouse names. The observed sequence ends 3 residues before the CDR3 terminus, with the missing tail filled in from the germline J gene. This chain uses TRBV13-3 with TRBJ1-6; D is perhaps TRBD1 (6 bases). TRBJ1-6 counts as an open reading frame of uncertain function. This CDR3 is 15 amino acids long. The germline V and J ends were trimmed by 1 base and 5 bases, with 10 bases remaining between them. Germline loops: CDR1 NNHDY, CDR2 SYVADS. The chain's CDR3 is CASSDRGGNNSPLYF. The part of the CDR3 DNA that was read is TGTGCCAGCAGTGATCGGGGGGGCAATAATTCGCCC.

As regards this clone: Mouse germline and gene names are used. The CDR3 end is not reached by the read, which stops 4 residues before it; the germline J gene fills it in. V gene TRBV13-1 combines with J gene TRBJ2-1, with TRBD1 identical over 8 bases. With 2 bases clipped from V and 6 bases from J, the junction kept 4 bases outside the gene matches. CDR1 NSHNY and CDR2 SYGAGN come from the germline V gene. The CDR3 runs 14 residues. CDR3 sequence: CASSEQGALAEQFF. CDR3 DNA, as far as it was read: TGTGCCAGCAGTGAGCAGGGGGCGCTTGCT.

Of note for this clone: Gene names refer to mouse genes. The CDR3 goes on 4 residues after the read ends, and that part is filled in from the germline J gene. The rearrangement uses TRBV13-2 and TRBJ2-1; 8 nucleotides match TRBD1. Germline V gives CDR1 NNHNN, CDR2 SYGAGS (reference sequence). V lost 0 bases, J lost 2 bases, and 4 bases stayed unmatched. The CDR3 has 16 amino acids. CDR3 region: CASGDDRGEDYAEQFF. The CDR3 DNA, read in part, is TGTGCCAGCGGTGATGACAGGGGGGAGGACTATGCT.

To note about this clone: The gene symbols are mouse symbols. The CDR3 is cut off 4 residues early in the read; its end comes from the germline J gene. This chain links TRBV19 with TRBJ2-5; no clear D gene. The CDR3 runs 13 residues. V was cut by 3 bases and J by 0 bases, with 5 bases left in between. Germline V gene lookup returns CDR1 FNHDT and CDR2 SITEND (reference sequence). CDR3 bases read: TGTGCCAGCAGTAATGGGAACCAAGAC. Translation gives CASSNGNQD. From start to end, the CDR3 is CASSNGNQDTQYF.

The table lists this clone with many counts. The gene names here belong to mouse. Read coverage stops 4 residues before the CDR3 terminus; the germline J gene supplies the remainder. The same CDR3 can be traced to other DNA sequences in this sample. This chain uses TRBV13-1 with TRBJ1-2; no clear D gene. Germline V CDR1 and CDR2: NSHNY, SYGAGN. CDR3 length equals 14 residues. V lost 0 bases to trimming and J lost 0 bases, with 6 bases between them. CDR3 loop: CASSDVPANSDYTF. CDR3 DNA, as far as it was read: TGTGCCAGCAGTGATGTGCCAGCAAACTCC.

On this clone: Gene and germline names: mouse. This CDR3 is CASSMTGGRDTQYF. The sequenced part of the CDR3 DNA is TGTGCCAGCAGTATGACAGGGGGCCGAGAC. This chain uses TRBV19 with TRBJ2-5; 10 bases line up with TRBD1. The CDR3 goes on 4 residues after the read ends, and that part is filled in from the germline J gene. CDR1 and CDR2 from the germline V gene are FNHDT and SITEND (reference sequence). This CDR3 contains 14 residues.

About this clone: The gene names here belong to mouse. The observed sequence ends 4 residues before the CDR3 terminus, with the missing tail filled in from the germline J gene. The gene calls are TRBV13-3 and TRBJ1-2; D is possibly TRBD1 (5 bases). V was pared by 0 bases and J by 4 bases, with 7 bases between. The CDR3 has 13 amino acids. CDR1 NNHDY and CDR2 SYVADS come from the germline V gene. The chain's CDR3 is CASSDARVSDYTF. CDR3 DNA, as far as it was read: TGTGCCAGCAGTGATGCCAGGGTCTCC.

This clone showed up just a few times. These gene names are mouse names. The CDR3 extends 4 residues past the end of the read, so its final part is completed from the germline J gene. Other DNA sequences from this sample encode an identical CDR3 as well. This rearrangement joins TRBV13-2 to TRBJ2-5; D possibly corresponds to TRBD1 (5 bases). Germline V gives CDR1 NNHNN, CDR2 SYGAGS (reference sequence). CDR3 length equals 13 residues. CDR3 amino acids: CASGDAGKDTQYF. The covered CDR3 bases are TGTGCCAGCGGTGATGCAGGGAAAGAC.

This clone has a handful of counts. The gene names given are mouse names. The read ends 4 residues early relative to the CDR3; the germline J gene fills the gap. The same CDR3 is also encoded by other DNA sequences in this sample. V usage is TRBV13-2 and J usage is TRBJ2-1; TRBD2 agrees at 11 bases. The V gene's germline CDR1 is NNHNN and CDR2 SYGAGS (reference sequence). V dropped 2 bases and J dropped 3; count of bases not matched to a gene: 1. The CDR3 runs 15 residues. CDR3 DNA, as far as it was read: TGTGCCAGCGGTGAGGGGACTGGGGGCTATGCT. Its protein is CASGEGTGGYA. The full CDR3 reads CASGEGTGGYAEQFF.

This clone was detected a few times. The genes and germline here are from mouse. The CDR3 extends 4 residues past the end of the read, so its final part is completed from the germline J gene. The V and J genes are TRBV31 and TRBJ1-2; D is perhaps TRBD1 (6 bases). Germline CDR1 reads GKSSPN; CDR2 reads SITVG. The CDR3 length is 15 residues. CDR3 in amino acids: CAWSKPTGGARDYTF. Partial CDR3 DNA: TGTGCCTGGAGTAAACCGACTGGGGGGGCGCGC.

There are a few counts of this clone. Mouse gene names and germline throughout. The CDR3 end falls 4 residues outside the read, so it is completed with the germline J gene. The sample has other DNA sequences that encode this CDR3 too. The J gene is TRBJ2-3, the V gene TRBV13-1; 7 positions agree with TRBD1. V trimming: 2 bases; J trimming: 2 bases; junction bases outside the gene matches: 2. The CDR3 contains 14 residues. CDR1 is NSHNY, CDR2 SYGAGN, per germline. The CDR3 spells CASSEGTVAETLYF. The covered CDR3 bases are TGTGCCAGCAGTGAGGGGACAGTTGCAGAA.

Worth noting for this clone: Gene labels here are mouse ones. The sequence runs out 4 residues before the end of the CDR3; the remainder is reconstructed from the germline J gene. The V call is TRBV13-2, the J call TRBJ2-4, with 7 bases fitting TRBD1. CDR3 length: 15 amino acids. Trimming removed 3 bases from V and 0 bases from J; junction bases left unmatched: 4. CDR1 is NNHNN, CDR2 SYGAGS, per germline (reference sequence). The chain's CDR3 is CASGVGTASQNTLYF. Incomplete CDR3 DNA: TGTGCCAGCGGTGTCGGGACAGCTAGTCAAAAC.

This clone was detected many times. Gene and germline names: mouse. The read falls 4 residues short of the CDR3 end, and the missing part is taken from the germline J gene. At the DNA level, this CDR3 is encoded by other sequences in the same sample as well. The chain has TRBV13-1 and TRBJ1-2; possibly TRBD1 for D (5 bases). The germline V and J ends were trimmed by 5 bases and 1 base, with 6 bases remaining between them. Looked up from germline, CDR1 is NSHNY and CDR2 is SYGAGN. The CDR3 spans 12 residues. CDR3 DNA, as far as it was read: TGTGCCAGCAGCCAGGGAAACTCC. Its protein is CASSQGNS. The entire CDR3 protein is CASSQGNSDYTF.

In regard to this clone: Gene names and germline match the mouse. The read ends 4 residues before the CDR3 terminus; that terminus is restored from the germline J gene. The V gene is TRBV31, the J gene TRBJ1-1; 7 positions match TRBD1. Germline CDR1 and CDR2: GKSSPN and SITVG. This CDR3 is built from 13 residues. The sequenced part of the CDR3 DNA is TGTGCCTGGAGTCCACAGGGGCCCCTA. It encodes CAWSPQGPL. The whole CDR3 is CAWSPQGPLEVFF.

As regards this clone: Each gene name is a mouse one. The read gets to within 4 residues of the CDR3 end, and the germline J gene fills in the rest. This chain uses TRBV17 with TRBJ2-2; 7 bases fit TRBD2. This CDR3 has 16 residues. V was clipped by 3 bases and J by 1 base; unmatched bases: 5. Germline assignment: CDR1 MNHDT and CDR2 YYDKIL. CDR3 region: CASSRSGGVNTGQLYF. The CDR3 bases that were read are TGTGCTAGCAGTAGGTCCGGGGGGGTAAACACCGGG. The entire variable domain, with the rest obtained from reference TRBV17 and TRBJ2-2, is as follows: DTTVKQNPRYKLARVGKPVNLICSQTMNHDTMYWYQKKPNQAPKLLLFYYDKILNREADTFEKFQSSRPNNSFCSLYIGSAGLEYSAMYLCASSRSGGVNTGQLYFGEGSKLTVL.

The table lists this clone with a few counts. Mouse names are used for the genes. The CDR3 goes on 4 residues after the read ends, and that part is filled in from the germline J gene. The chain has TRBV13-2 and TRBJ2-3; 8 bases line up with TRBD2. The CDR3 consists of 15 residues. V lost 3 bases, J lost 3 bases, and 6 bases stayed unmatched. The germline CDR1 and CDR2 sequences are NNHNN and SYGAGS (reference sequence). CDR3 loop: CASGVGTGSAETLYF. The sequenced part of the CDR3 DNA is TGTGCCAGCGGTGTCGGGACTGGAAGCGCAGAA.

This clone was observed a handful of times. The listed genes are named as in mouse. The sequenced fragment ends 4 residues before the CDR3 boundary, so the rest is inferred from the germline J gene. This specimen includes other DNA sequences encoding the same CDR3. V gene TRBV13-3 combines with J gene TRBJ2-1, with 10 nucleotides matching TRBD2. The CDR3 runs to 14 residues. Germline CDR1 reads NNHDY; CDR2 reads SYVADS. The sequenced part of the CDR3 DNA is TGTGCCAGCAGTGAGCTGGGGGGGCGAGCT. This encodes CASSELGGRA. The complete CDR3 protein is CASSELGGRAEQFF.

As to this clone: Genes and germline come from the mouse. The read ends 4 residues shy of where the CDR3 ends; the end is completed using the germline J gene. The chain couples TRBV1 to TRBJ2-2, with 8 bases fitting TRBD1. V lost 6 bases to trimming and J lost 4 bases; unmatched junction nucleotides: 4. Germline V gene data show CDR1 as NSQYPW and CDR2 as LRSPGD (reference sequence). This CDR3 region has 14 residues. Partial CDR3 DNA: TGCACCTGCAGGGACAGGGACGGCACCGGG. Its translation is CTCRDRDGTG. From start to end, the CDR3 is CTCRDRDGTGQLYF.

Remarks on this clone: Germline and genes: mouse. Partial CDR3 DNA: TGTGCCAGCAGTGATGGGCTGGGGGATCCATAT. Protein product: CASSDGLGDPY. The whole CDR3 sequence is CASSDGLGDPYEQYF. The chain recombines TRBV13-1 with TRBJ2-7; 7 bases agree with TRBD2. The read ends 4 residues shy of where the CDR3 ends; the end is completed using the germline J gene. In germline, CDR1 is NSHNY, CDR2 SYGAGN. This CDR3 has 15 amino acids.

A remark on this clone: The germline and genes are mouse ones. The read finishes 3 residues shy of the CDR3 end, and the germline J gene is used to complete it. Other nucleotide sequences in the sample specify the same CDR3. The chain uses TRBV5 and TRBJ1-6; 10 positions match TRBD1. TRBJ1-6 is marked as an open reading frame, function uncertain. Germline CDR1 is LGHNA and CDR2 is YNLKQL (reference sequence). The V segment lost 1 base and the J segment 4 bases; nucleotides outside the gene matches: 1. The CDR3 consists of 16 residues. The CDR3 spells CASSQGQGAYNSPLYF. CDR3 DNA, as far as it was read: TGTGCCAGCAGCCAAGGACAGGGGGCTTATAATTCGCCC.

A note on this clone: Genes here carry mouse names. From the germline J gene comes the end of the CDR3, since the read stops 4 residues before it. The genes are TRBV19 and TRBJ1-2; D not resolved. The CDR3 has 15 amino acids. Germline CDR1 is FNHDT and CDR2 is SITEND (reference sequence). With 2 bases removed from V and 0 bases from J, the gap between germline ends came to 11 bases. The part of the CDR3 DNA that was read is TGTGCCAGCAGTATCCTTAACAATGCAAACTCC. It codes for CASSILNNANS. The whole CDR3 sequence reads CASSILNNANSDYTF.

This clone was counted between two and nine times. Here the gene names and germline are mouse. The CDR3 goes on 4 residues after the read ends, and that part is filled in from the germline J gene. The J gene is TRBJ1-2, the V gene TRBV5, with 12 positions matching TRBD1. CDR3 length equals 14 residues. Per germline, CDR1 LGHNA and CDR2 YNLKQL (reference sequence). CDR3 DNA (partial): TGTGCCAGCAGCCTCCGGGACAGGGGGCTC. It translates to CASSLRDRGL. The full CDR3 protein is CASSLRDRGLDYTF.

As regards this clone: Germline and genes: mouse. Read sequence stops 4 residues before the CDR3 end, and the germline J gene provides the missing end. J is TRBJ2-7 and V is TRBV19; 9 bases align to TRBD1. The V gene's germline CDR1 is FNHDT and CDR2 SITEND (reference sequence). The CDR3 has 14 residues. V lost 0 bases and J lost 3; bases outside the gene matches: 1. The CDR3 DNA, read in part, is TGTGCCAGCAGTATAGGGGACAGGGTCTAT. It yields the protein CASSIGDRVY. The whole CDR3 protein reads CASSIGDRVYEQYF.

As regards this clone: Germline and genes here are mouse. Coverage ceases 4 residues before the CDR3 finishes, and the germline J gene fills in the end. This chain links TRBV19 with TRBJ2-1; 10 bases match TRBD2. Per the germline V gene, CDR1 is FNHDT and CDR2 is SITEND (reference sequence). The CDR3 consists of 14 residues. This CDR3 is CASSQTGGKAEQFF. The covered CDR3 bases are TGTGCCAGCAGTCAGACTGGGGGGAAGGCT.

This clone was observed a handful of times. These gene names are mouse names. The read comes to an end 4 residues before the CDR3 does, leaving the germline J gene to fill in the end. This chain connects TRBV13-3 to TRBJ2-3, with D possibly TRBD1 on 5 matching bases. There are 15 residues in the CDR3. V lost 5 bases and J 0 bases, leaving 13 bases between the germline ends. CDR1 and CDR2 (germline): NNHDY, SYVADS. CDR3 protein: CASSVRALSAETLYF. CDR3 DNA, as far as it was read: TGTGCCAGCAGCGTCAGGGCCCTTAGTGCAGAA.

Note on this clone: Gene names follow the mouse nomenclature. The read gets to within 4 residues of the CDR3 end, and the germline J gene fills in the rest. The sample holds other DNA sequences that translate to the same CDR3. J is TRBJ2-5 and V is TRBV5; 7 bases map to TRBD1. J gave up 3 bases and V 1 base, and 1 base lay outside the gene matches. Germline-derived CDR1 and CDR2 are LGHNA and YNLKQL (reference sequence). The CDR3 is 14 amino acids. The CDR3 reads CASSQVRGQDTQYF. The covered CDR3 bases are TGTGCCAGCAGCCAAGTCAGGGGGCAAGAC.

This clone was observed a few times. Mouse names are used for the genes. Coverage ceases 4 residues before the CDR3 finishes, and the germline J gene fills in the end. J is TRBJ2-4 and V is TRBV17; TRBD1 is a possible D gene (5 bases). The germline V gene encodes CDR1 MNHDT and CDR2 YYDKIL. The CDR3 has 14 residues. The V end lost 3 bases, the J end lost 2 bases, and 9 bases lay between the germline ends. The CDR3 here is CASSSFRVQNTLYF. Incomplete CDR3 DNA: TGTGCTAGCAGTAGTTTCAGGGTTCAAAAC.